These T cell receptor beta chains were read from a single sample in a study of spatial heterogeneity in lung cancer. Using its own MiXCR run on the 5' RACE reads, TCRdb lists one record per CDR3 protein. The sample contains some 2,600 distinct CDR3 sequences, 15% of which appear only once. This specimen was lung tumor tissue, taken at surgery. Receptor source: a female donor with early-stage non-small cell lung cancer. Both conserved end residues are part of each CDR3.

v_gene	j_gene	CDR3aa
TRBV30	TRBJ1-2	CAWSRGTYGYTF
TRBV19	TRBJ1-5	CASSRQPNQPQHF
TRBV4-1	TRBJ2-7	CASSQGLTGNYEQYF
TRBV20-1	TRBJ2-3	CSAILRGGTDTQYF
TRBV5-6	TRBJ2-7	CASSTPGQIYEQYF
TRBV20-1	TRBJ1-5	CSAPTGDQPQHF
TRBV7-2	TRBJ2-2	CASSRGGERGRELFF
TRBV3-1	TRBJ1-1	CASSQNTLVKEAFF
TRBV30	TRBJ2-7	CAWSVGLAIREQYF
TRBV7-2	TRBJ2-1	CASSPPSTGTPYNEQFF
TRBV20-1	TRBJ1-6	CSARGRTDNSPLHF
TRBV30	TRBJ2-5	CAWSAGVGETQYF
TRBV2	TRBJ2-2	CASRYRGELFF
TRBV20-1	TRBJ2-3	CSARGLEDTQYF
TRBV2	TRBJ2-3	CASSELNLGGGESDTQYF
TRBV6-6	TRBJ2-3	CASSYGTVSSTDTQYF
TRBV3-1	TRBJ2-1	CASSQDLGSGGRNEQFF
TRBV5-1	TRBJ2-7	CASSLTGTALYEQYF
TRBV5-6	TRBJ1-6	CASSSFFGQGNSPLHF
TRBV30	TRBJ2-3	CAWSASVFGGTQYF
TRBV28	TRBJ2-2	CASSLFDLAGGPGELFF
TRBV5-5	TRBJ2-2	CASSLGPTGELFF
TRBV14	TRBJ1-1	CASSQAGLNTEAFF
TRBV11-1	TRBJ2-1	CASSSWGANEQFF
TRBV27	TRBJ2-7	CASSSQGAGEYEQYF
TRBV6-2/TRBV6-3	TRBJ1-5	CASSYKGSGWRNQPQHF
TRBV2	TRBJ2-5	CASSRGDRFSPSIETQYF